This T cell receptor (beta chain) was sequenced in a study of blood T cell repertoires in COVID-19 (dated by TCRdb to about 2020). General notes on the study: Collaborator samples came from the United States, Italy and Spain and covered acute and convalescent phases of COVID-19. Sample metadata almost always included a de-identified subject ID, COVID-19 status, age in years and sex. The samples were drawn from two sources: the first 160 participants of the ongoing ImmuneRACE study, and 1,000 to 1,500 subjects contributed by 6 global collaborators. The repertoires were released in a freely available public database meant as a resource for research on the immune response to SARS-CoV-2. The prospective study material was composed of cDNA or gDNA derived from T cells, B-cell-depleted T cells, or PBMCs. Deeply sampled blood TCRbeta repertoires from subjects exposed to, actively infected with, or recovered from COVID-19 were included in the dataset. Where available, HLA class I and class II types were obtained from metadata supplied by the sample provider rather than from assay-based typing.

A remark on this clone: Its antigen target is currently unknown. Base quality data are lacking; no much larger clone is found one base away.

TCRbeta CDR3 regions were amplified from genomic DNA using the immunoSEQ Assay, a bias-controlled multiplex PCR. In the paper's pipeline: The number of nucleated cells in each sample was estimated by amplification of reference gene primers within the assay. To quantify the absolute abundance of each unique TCRbeta CDR3 rearrangement, sequence reads were collapsed and filtered. For each sample, productive Simpson clonality was calculated as the square root of Simpson's diversity index across productive rearrangements. Imported from immuneACCESS, the table was reduced by TCRdb to in-frame sequences with V and J called. These copies leave out some clones; in studies compared against another copy, an unresolved V gene accounts for under half, and the cause of the remainder is not known. V and J calls and clone size come straight from that table; D and trimming were deduced from the DNA. The sample data list 150,000 to 200,000 clones, and more than 75% of these were observed just once. Approximately 2.5% of the sample is taken by the ten largest.

CDR1 and CDR2, per the germline V gene (reference sequence), are LNHDA and SQIVND. Clipping removes 2 bases from V and 2 bases from J, with 1 as the unmatched junction base count. The CDR3, cysteine through phenylalanine, is 15 amino acids long. Left in the record is the CDR3 DNA by itself, 45 bases read in frame from the first base. Summary of the overall study and its limitations: The amount of clinical and demographic metadata varied by source and participant and was provided uncurated.

Collaborating institutions collected whole blood in K2EDTA tubes following their own protocols. For TCRbeta analysis, collaborators shipped samples in one of three forms: frozen whole blood, isolated PBMCs, or DNA extracted from either of those sample types. The source material was peripheral blood. The sequence links TRBV19 to TRBJ2-5, and 11 junction bases match TRBD2. The clonotype originates from a man aged 35 to 55 with active or convalescent COVID-19. The CDR3 in this case is CASSILAGGQETQYF. The DNA reads as follows: TGTGCCAGTAGTATACTAGCGGGGGGACAAGAGACCCAGTACTTC.